This paragraph covers one T cell receptor (beta chain) sequence. This entry belongs to a study of blood T cell repertoires in COVID-19. As for the study in general: Spain, Italy and the United States supplied samples that represented acute and convalescent COVID-19.

J was trimmed by 4 bases and V by 5 bases; bases with no gene match: 8. Germline values: CDR1 SGHAT, CDR2 FQNNGV. The CDR3 is 16 amino acids. Assignments of participants to cohorts depended upon their own reported clinical history. Here immunoSEQ multiplex PCR was the method, and the copy in TCRdb shows in-frame clones only, minus some. The table includes approximately 250,000 clones, nearly 90% detected once. The sequencing sample was made of PBMCs or T cells enriched from blood (not recorded which). The V gene is TRBV11-2, the J gene TRBJ2-1; TRBD2 agrees at 10 bases. The receptor was isolated from a woman aged 25 to 39 who had recovered from COVID-19. Here the CDR3 reads CASSPPLAGTYNEQFF. CDR3 nucleotides: TGTGCCAGCAGCCCACCACTAGCGGGAACTTACAATGAGCAGTTCTTC.